This T cell receptor beta chain derives from a study of CD8+CD57+ T cells in acquired aplastic anemia. This CDR3 is 12 amino acids long. Germline V gene data show CDR1 as SGHRS and CDR2 as YFSETQ. Trimming cost V 0 bases and J 5 bases, with 5 bases left between them. This clonotype has a single count. TCR beta VDJ combinations and CDR3 sequences were profiled from genomic DNA. TCRdb itself ran the reads through MiXCR, one entry per CDR3 protein. This table has 190,000 or so distinct CDR3 sequences, roughly 50% appearing once. Whoever was chosen for sequencing had shown CD8+CD57+ cell expansion by flow cytometry.

The source of this sequence is a human donor with aplastic anemia. The J gene is TRBJ2-5, the V gene TRBV5-1; D gene ambiguous. Sequencing input: sorted CD4+, CD8+, or CD8+CD57+ T cells (not recorded which) from PBMCs. Written as DNA, the CDR3 is TGCGCCAGCAGCTTGGTGGACGAGACCCAGTACTTC. Amino acid sequence: CASSLVDETQYF.